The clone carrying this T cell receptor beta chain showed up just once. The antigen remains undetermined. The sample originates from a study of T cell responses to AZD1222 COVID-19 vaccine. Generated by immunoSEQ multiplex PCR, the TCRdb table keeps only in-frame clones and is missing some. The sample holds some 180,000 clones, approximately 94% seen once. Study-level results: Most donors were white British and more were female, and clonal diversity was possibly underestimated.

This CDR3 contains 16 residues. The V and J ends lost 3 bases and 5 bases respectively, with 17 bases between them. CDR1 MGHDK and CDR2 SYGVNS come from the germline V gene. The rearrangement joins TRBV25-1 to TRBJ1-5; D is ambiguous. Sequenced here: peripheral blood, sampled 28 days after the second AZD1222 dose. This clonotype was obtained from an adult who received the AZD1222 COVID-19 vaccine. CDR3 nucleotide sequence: TGTGCCAGCAGTGACCTCCCTGGGGTTTTGGATCAGCCCCAGCATTTT. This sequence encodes CASSDLPGVLDQPQHF. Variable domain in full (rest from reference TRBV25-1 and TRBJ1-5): EADIYQTPRYLVIGTGKKITLECSQTMGHDKMYWYQQDPGMELHLIHYSYGVNSTEKGDLSSESTVSRIRTEHFPLTLESARPSHTSQYLCASSDLPGVLDQPQHFGDGTRLSIL.